The 20 T cell receptor beta chains listed next were all sequenced from one sample in a study of shared clonotypes between healthy human individuals. Libraries were prepared by immunoSEQ multiplex PCR; TCRdb keeps only in-frame clonotypes and omits some of them. The sample contains roughly 2.2 million clones, just over 90% of which appear only once. Sequenced material: naive CD4+ T cells from PBMCs. Stated subset: CD45RA+ positively selected. Source of these receptors: a man aged 18 to 30 in good health. Some clones in this sample may be carry-over from other donors' samples.

This chain uses TRBV5-8 with TRBJ2-1; D may correspond to TRBD1 or TRBD2 (5 bases each). This CDR3 region has 15 residues. The V end was cut by 6 bases, the J end by 2 bases, with 15 bases between. Germline loops: CDR1 SGHTS, CDR2 YDEGEE. CDR3 DNA: TGTGCCAGCAAGGGACCGGGCAGTGCCTACAATGAGCAGTTCTTC. Residues: CASKGPGSAYNEQFF.

The gene calls are TRBV10-3 and TRBJ2-5; D gene uncertain. V was pared by 3 bases and J by 5 bases, with 13 bases between. Germline V gene lookup returns CDR1 ENHRY and CDR2 SYGVKD. The CDR3 sequence is 14 residues long. CDR3 region: CAISDEWVGETQYF. Written as DNA, the CDR3 is TGTGCCATCAGTGATGAGTGGGTTGGGGAGACCCAGTACTTC.

This chain joins TRBV10-1 and TRBJ2-1; TRBD1 might be the D (6 bases). Germline CDR1 and CDR2: WNHNN and SYGVQD (reference sequence). CDR3 length: 15 amino acids. V was trimmed by 6 bases and J by 2 bases, leaving 14 bases between them. CDR3 loop: CASRLQGSPYNEQFF. CDR3 coding DNA: TGCGCCAGCAGATTACAGGGATCTCCCTACAATGAGCAGTTCTTC.

The sample holds many counts of this clone. The J gene is TRBJ2-2, the V gene TRBV11-2; 8 bases agree with TRBD1. V shed 6 bases and J 5 bases; nucleotides not matched to a gene: 2. Germline assignment: CDR1 SGHAT and CDR2 FQNNGV. This CDR3 contains 13 residues. The CDR3 coding sequence is TGTGCCAGCAGTAGACAGGGGACCGGGGAGCTGTTTTTT. The encoded protein is CASSRQGTGELFF.

The CDR3 sequence is CASSLVRVGELFF. The CDR3 nucleotides are TGTGCCAGCAGTTTAGTACGGGTCGGGGAGCTGTTTTTT. This chain connects TRBV27 to TRBJ2-2, with D unclear. The CDR3 has 13 amino acids. V was shortened by 2 bases and J by 7 bases, with 8 bases between the two germline ends. The germline CDR1 and CDR2 sequences are MNHEY and SMNVEV (reference sequence).

The rearrangement joins TRBV2 to TRBJ1-1, with D perhaps TRBD1 (6 bases). Trimming pared 7 bases from V and 0 bases from J, leaving 21 bases between. Germline V gene sequence: CDR1 SNHLY, CDR2 FYNNEI. The length of the CDR3 is 17 residues. This chain's CDR3 is CASTQARGRNLNTEAFF. The DNA of the CDR3 is TGTGCCAGCACTCAAGCCAGGGGACGAAATCTGAACACTGAAGCTTTCTTT.

The chain combines TRBV7-9 with TRBJ2-7; D gene ambiguous. Germline V CDR1 and CDR2: SEHNR, FQNEAQ (reference sequence). The V end lost 4 bases, the J end lost 7 bases, and 11 bases lay between the germline ends. This CDR3 has 12 amino acids. DNA of the CDR3: TGTGCCAGCAGCTCCCGCCCTTGGGAGCAGTACTTC. The encoded protein is CASSSRPWEQYF.

The V call is TRBV6-1, the J call TRBJ2-1; D is perhaps TRBD2 (5 bases). The V end lost 3 bases, the J end lost 2 bases, and 14 bases lay between the germline ends. The CDR3 contains 16 residues. CDR1 is MNHNS, CDR2 SASEGT, per germline. As DNA, the CDR3 is TGTGCCAGCAGTGAGCGGGTCTCCGTCCCCTACAATGAGCAGTTCTTC. Encoded protein: CASSERVSVPYNEQFF.

The chain employs TRBV15 and TRBJ2-5; 7 bases match TRBD1. Germline assignment: CDR1 LNHNV and CDR2 YYDKDF (reference sequence). The CDR3 has 18 residues. V was pared by 0 bases and J by 3 bases, with 13 bases of the junction left unmatched. The CDR3 is CATSRDPLGRDREETQYF. The CDR3 coding sequence is TGTGCCACCAGCAGAGACCCCTTGGGCCGGGACAGAGAAGAGACCCAGTACTTC.

This chain uses TRBV28 with TRBJ2-6; no firm D call. The CDR3 has 17 amino acids. Trimming took off 2 bases at V and 5 bases at J, with 16 bases between the two ends. Germline V gene data show CDR1 as MDHEN and CDR2 as SYDVKM. CDR3 nucleotide sequence: TGTGCCAGCAGTTTACGGGCCAGAGGTTCATGGGCCAACGTCCTGACTTTC. It yields the protein CASSLRARGSWANVLTF.

A single count supports this clone. The rearrangement links TRBV11-1 to TRBJ1-5, with D possibly TRBD1 on 6 matching bases. The germline V gene has CDR1 SGHAT and CDR2 FQDESV (reference sequence). V was pared by 4 bases and J by 0 bases, with 19 bases between. The CDR3 spans 18 residues. CDR3 in amino acids: CASSCHGGRDYSNQPQHF. CDR3 in DNA: TGTGCCAGCAGCTGCCACGGGGGCCGCGATTATAGCAATCAGCCCCAGCATTTT.

This clone was seen just once. This chain connects TRBV15 to TRBJ2-7; D is ambiguous. This CDR3 has 16 amino acids. Trimming took 5 bases from V and 6 from J, leaving 23 bases between them. Germline CDR1 is LNHNV and CDR2 is YYDKDF (reference sequence). The CDR3 region has the DNA TGTGCCACCAGCCACCCCCGGGCGAGTCTGCCGGCCGAGCAGTACTTC. It is translated as CATSHPRASLPAEQYF.

The chain carries TRBV6-9 and TRBJ1-5, with 8 bases matching TRBD1. CDR1 MNHGY and CDR2 SVAAGI come from the germline V gene. Unmatched junction bases numbered 12, after V lost 6 bases and J lost 2 bases. The CDR3 spans 17 residues. CDR3 sequence (DNA): TGTGCCAGCAGCCCCTGGGGGGACAGGATCCGCAATCAGCCCCAGCATTTT. Its translation: CASSPWGDRIRNQPQHF.

The chain combines TRBV29-1 with TRBJ2-4; possible D gene TRBD1, 6 bases. The CDR3 contains 14 residues. V lost 5 bases to trimming and J lost 5 bases, with 16 bases between them. Per the germline V gene, CDR1 is SQVTM and CDR2 is ANQGSEA. The CDR3 sequence is CSVHIVAGENIQYF. DNA for the CDR3: TGCAGCGTTCACATCGTAGCAGGGGAAAACATTCAGTACTTC.

The chain is built from TRBV5-1 and TRBJ2-5; D is undetermined. The CDR3 consists of 12 residues. Germline CDR1 SGHRS, CDR2 YFSETQ. V was clipped by 4 bases and J by 2 bases, with 6 bases between them. The CDR3 spells CASSVLQETQYF. DNA for the CDR3: TGCGCCAGCAGCGTCCTACAAGAGACCCAGTACTTC.

This clone is a singleton in its sample. The J gene is TRBJ1-3, the V gene TRBV28; maybe TRBD1 (6 bases). The germline CDR1 and CDR2 sequences are MDHEN and SYDVKM. Trimming pared 6 bases from V and 4 bases from J, leaving 13 bases between. The length of the CDR3 is 14 residues. This CDR3 reads CASRSRGAGNTIYF. As DNA, the CDR3 is TGTGCCAGCAGAAGCAGGGGAGCAGGAAACACCATATATTTT.

The rearrangement joins TRBV5-1 to TRBJ1-2; TRBD1 is a possible D gene (5 bases). Deletions cut 2 bases from V and 3 bases from J, with 14 bases between. The CDR3 runs 15 residues. The V gene's germline CDR1 is SGHRS and CDR2 YFSETQ. Here the CDR3 reads CASSFSDGGDYGYTF. In nucleotides, the CDR3 is TGCGCCAGCAGCTTTAGTGACGGAGGGGACTATGGCTACACCTTC. The variable domain in full, completed from reference TRBV5-1 and TRBJ1-2, reads KAGVTQTPRYLIKTRGQQVTLSCSPISGHRSVSWYQQTPGQGLQFLFEYFSETQRNKGNFPGRFSGRQFSNSRSEMNVSTLELGDSALYLCASSFSDGGDYGYTFGSGTRLTVV.

This sequence joins TRBV10-1 and TRBJ2-3; possible D gene TRBD1, 5 bases. The length of the CDR3 is 15 residues. V gave up 3 bases and J gave up 3 bases, with 13 bases separating them. Germline V gives CDR1 WNHNN, CDR2 SYGVQD (reference sequence). This CDR3 reads CASSEGRVSTDTQYF. Here the CDR3 DNA reads TGCGCCAGCAGTGAAGGCAGGGTTTCTACAGATACGCAGTATTTT.

The chain uses TRBV9 and TRBJ2-1; 9 nucleotides match TRBD1. Germline trimming cut 5 bases from V and 7 bases from J; bases unmatched to any gene: 7. The CDR3 length is 14 residues. The germline CDR1 and CDR2 sequences are SGDLS and YYNGEE. The CDR3 protein is CASSPGQGGNEQFF. The CDR3 DNA sequence: TGTGCCAGCAGTCCGGGACAGGGAGGTAATGAGCAGTTCTTC. Full variable domain (rest looked up from reference TRBV9 and TRBJ2-1): DSGVTQTPKHLITATGQRVTLRCSPRSGDLSVYWYQQSLDQGLQFLIQYYNGEERAKGNILERFSAQQFPDLHSELNLSSLELGDSALYFCASSPGQGGNEQFFGPGTRLTVL.

The chain couples TRBV28 to TRBJ1-2; 11 bases line up with TRBD1. CDR3 length equals 14 residues. The ends lost 6 bases at V and 3 bases at J; junction bases unmatched: 3. Per the germline V gene, CDR1 is MDHEN and CDR2 is SYDVKM. The chain's CDR3 is CASRGTGGHYGYTF. DNA of the CDR3: TGTGCCAGCAGGGGGACAGGGGGACACTATGGCTACACCTTC.